These 10 T cell receptor beta chains came from one sample sequenced in a study of beta chain features in type 1 diabetes. All of the isolated RNA was reverse transcribed, so expressed TCRB transcripts were sequenced. Produced via immunoSEQ multiplex PCR; TCRdb's table is partial and in-frame only. The sample yields under 90,000 clones, about a third seen once. The specimen sequenced was stem cell memory CD4+ T cells from blood. The receptors come from a woman aged 18-29 years in good health.

This clone was seen a handful of times. V usage is TRBV10-3 and J usage is TRBJ2-7; perhaps TRBD1 as D (7 bases). The germline CDR1 and CDR2 sequences are ENHRY and SYGVKD. V was shortened by 6 bases and J by 0 bases, with 15 bases between the two germline ends. CDR3 length equals 15 residues. The CDR3 DNA is TGTGCCATCAGATACGGACAGGACTACTCCTACGAGCAGTACTTC. This translates into CAIRYGQDYSYEQYF.

This clone turned up a few times. The chain couples TRBV7-9 to TRBJ1-5; 10 bases line up with TRBD1. Looked up from germline, CDR1 is SEHNR and CDR2 is FQNEAQ (reference sequence). This CDR3 has 14 residues. Unmatched junction bases numbered 4, after V lost 5 bases and J lost 6 bases. The CDR3 DNA reads as TGTGCCAGCAGCCGGACAGGGGGAGGTCAGCCCCAGCATTTT. It is translated as CASSRTGGGQPQHF.

This chain uses TRBV5-1 with TRBJ2-1; the match to TRBD2 covers 11 bases. Germline-derived CDR1 and CDR2 are SGHRS and YFSETQ. The V gene end was trimmed by 6 bases and the J gene end by 6 bases; junction bases not matched to a gene: 8. CDR3 length: 15 residues. CDR3 bases: TGCGCCAGCACTCCTGGGACTAGCGGCTTCAATGAGCAGTTCTTC. This gives the protein CASTPGTSGFNEQFF.

The chain links TRBV2 to TRBJ2-3; 8 nucleotides align to TRBD2. The CDR3 length is 13 residues. The V and J ends lost 6 bases and 2 bases, in that order; junction bases with no gene match: 1. The germline V gene has CDR1 SNHLY and CDR2 FYNNEI. This CDR3 reads CASSGGATDTQYF. The CDR3 coding sequence is TGTGCCAGCAGCGGGGGGGCCACAGATACGCAGTATTTT.

This clone was seen only a few times. V gene TRBV4-2 combines with J gene TRBJ2-3; possibly TRBD2 for D (7 bases). The CDR3 has 15 amino acids. The germline V and J ends were trimmed by 4 bases and 3 bases, with 14 bases remaining between them. Germline lookup yields CDR1 LGHNA and CDR2 YNFKEQ. CDR3 residues: CASSLLGGATDTQYF. The CDR3 DNA sequence: TGTGCCAGCAGCCTCCTGGGGGGGGCTACAGATACGCAGTATTTT.

The V call is TRBV10-3, the J call TRBJ1-6; 8 bases line up with TRBD1. CDR3 size: 13 residues. The germline V gene has CDR1 ENHRY and CDR2 SYGVKD. V dropped 8 bases and J dropped 4; count of bases not matched to a gene: 1. The CDR3 DNA follows: TGTGCCATCGGACAGGGTTATAATTCACCCCTCCACTTT. The encoded protein is CAIGQGYNSPLHF.

This chain connects TRBV7-9 to TRBJ2-7; 8 positions match TRBD2. This CDR3 has 13 amino acids. The V and J ends lost 1 base and 5 bases, in that order; junction bases with no gene match: 1. CDR1 and CDR2 (germline): SEHNR, FQNEAQ (reference sequence). CDR3: CASSLGTSNEQYF. The CDR3 DNA reads TGTGCCAGCAGCTTAGGGACTAGCAACGAGCAGTACTTC. The full variable domain, its missing parts supplied by reference TRBV7-9 and TRBJ2-7, is DTGVSQNPRHKITKRGQNVTFRCDPISEHNRLYWYRQTLGQGPEFLTYFQNEAQLEKSRLLSDRFSAERPKGSFSTLEIQRTEQGDSAMYLCASSLGTSNEQYFGPGTRLTVT.

This clone was counted a few times. This chain uses TRBV15 with TRBJ2-5; TRBD2 matches at 13 bases. The CDR3 covers 17 residues. The V and J ends lost 1 base and 4 bases, in that order; junction bases with no gene match: 6. CDR1 is LNHNV and CDR2 is YYDKDF in the germline V gene (reference sequence). The CDR3, as DNA: TGTGCCACCAGCAGAGGGACTAGCGGGGGATCGGGAGAGACCCAGTACTTC. Its protein is CATSRGTSGGSGETQYF.

The chain is built from TRBV12-5 and TRBJ2-3; TRBD2 is a possible D gene (6 bases). There are 15 residues in the CDR3. Germline CDR1 LGHNT, CDR2 FRNRAP. Trimming cost V 8 bases and J 3 bases, with 18 bases left between them. CDR3 nucleotides: TGTGCTAGTTCATCACCCGGGAGTCGGACAGATACGCAGTATTTT. It specifies CASSSPGSRTDTQYF.

This clone came up a few times. The V call is TRBV2, the J call TRBJ2-1; 13 bases agree with TRBD2. J lost 5 bases, V lost 6 bases, and 4 bases had no gene match. The CDR3 loop spans 15 amino acids. Germline loops: CDR1 SNHLY, CDR2 FYNNEI. The CDR3 coding sequence is TGTGCCAGCAGGAAACTAGCGGGAGGGAACAATGAGCAGTTCTTC. Residues: CASRKLAGGNNEQFF.